What follows is one T cell receptor (beta chain) and its context. Its antigen remains unknown. TCRdb keeps only in-frame clones here, not all; method: immunoSEQ multiplex PCR. Of about 110,000 clones detected, 90% to 95% appear once; the ten largest clones hold 6.2%. This record comes from a study of T cell responses to AZD1222 COVID-19 vaccine. Overall study results and limits: CD4 TCRs associated with vaccination spanned spike, dominating at 160-218 and 743-854. Clonal diversity may have been underestimated in mostly white British donors.

Germline-derived CDR1 and CDR2 are MNHEY and SMNVEV (reference sequence). The CDR3 extends over 14 amino acids. V dropped 7 bases and J dropped 2 bases, with 13 bases sitting between them. This clonotype was obtained from an adult who received the AZD1222 COVID-19 vaccine. The sequenced sample was peripheral blood, obtained 28 days after the second AZD1222 dose. This rearrangement joins TRBV27 to TRBJ2-3, with D possibly called TRBD1 or TRBD2 (5 bases each). CDR3: CASTPGDATDTQYF. The CDR3 region has the DNA TGTGCCAGCACCCCCGGGGACGCCACAGATACGCAGTATTTT.